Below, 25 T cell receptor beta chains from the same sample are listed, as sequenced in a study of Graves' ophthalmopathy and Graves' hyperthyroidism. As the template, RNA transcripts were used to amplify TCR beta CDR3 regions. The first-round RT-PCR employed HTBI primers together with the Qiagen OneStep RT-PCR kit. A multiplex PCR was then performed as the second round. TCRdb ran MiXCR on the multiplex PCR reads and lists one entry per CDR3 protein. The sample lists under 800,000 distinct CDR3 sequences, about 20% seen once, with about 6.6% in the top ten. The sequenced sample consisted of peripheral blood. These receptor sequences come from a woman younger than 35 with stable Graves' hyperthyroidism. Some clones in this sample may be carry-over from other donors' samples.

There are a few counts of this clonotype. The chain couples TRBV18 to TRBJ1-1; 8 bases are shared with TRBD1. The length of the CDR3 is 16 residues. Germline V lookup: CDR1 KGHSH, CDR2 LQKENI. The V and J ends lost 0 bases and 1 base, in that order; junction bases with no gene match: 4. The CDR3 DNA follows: TGTGCCAGCTCACCACCCCGACAGGGGCCGAACACTGAAGCTTTCTTT. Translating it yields CASSPPRQGPNTEAFF.

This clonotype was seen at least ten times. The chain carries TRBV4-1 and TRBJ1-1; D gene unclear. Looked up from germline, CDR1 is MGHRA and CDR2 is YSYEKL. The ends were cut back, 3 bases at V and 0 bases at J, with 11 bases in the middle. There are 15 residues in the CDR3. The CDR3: CASSHEVTLNTEAFF. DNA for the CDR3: TGCGCCAGCAGCCATGAGGTAACCCTGAACACTGAAGCTTTCTTT.

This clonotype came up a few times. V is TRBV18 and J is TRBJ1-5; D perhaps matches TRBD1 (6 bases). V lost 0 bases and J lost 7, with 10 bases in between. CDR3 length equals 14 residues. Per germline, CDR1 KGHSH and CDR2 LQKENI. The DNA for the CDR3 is TGTGCCAGCTCACCACCGCCGGGGGCCCAGCCCCAGCATTTT. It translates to CASSPPPGAQPQHF. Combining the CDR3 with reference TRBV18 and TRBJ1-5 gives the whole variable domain NAGVMQNPRHLVRRRGQEARLRCSPMKGHSHVYWYRQLPEEGLKFMVYLQKENIIDESGMPKERFSAEFPKEGPSILRIQQVVRGDSAAYFCASSPPPGAQPQHFGDGTRLSIL.

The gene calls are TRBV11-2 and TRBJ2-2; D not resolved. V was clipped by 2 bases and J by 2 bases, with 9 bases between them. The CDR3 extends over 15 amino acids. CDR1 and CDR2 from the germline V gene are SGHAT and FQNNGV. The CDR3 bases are TGTGCCAGCAGCTTAAACCCACACAACACCGGGGAGCTGTTTTTT. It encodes CASSLNPHNTGELFF.

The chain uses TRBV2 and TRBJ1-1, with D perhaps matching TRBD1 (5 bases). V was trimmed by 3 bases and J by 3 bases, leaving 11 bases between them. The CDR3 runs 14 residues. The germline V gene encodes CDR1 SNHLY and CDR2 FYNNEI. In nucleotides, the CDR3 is TGTGCCAGCAGTGATTCAGGGATGGACACTGAAGCTTTCTTT. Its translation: CASSDSGMDTEAFF.

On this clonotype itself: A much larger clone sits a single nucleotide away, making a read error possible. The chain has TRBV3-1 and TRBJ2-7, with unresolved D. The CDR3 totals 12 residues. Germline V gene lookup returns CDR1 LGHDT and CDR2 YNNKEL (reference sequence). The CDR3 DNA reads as TGTGCCAGCAGCCAAGATAGGAAAGAGCAGTGCTTC. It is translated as CASSQDRKEQCF.

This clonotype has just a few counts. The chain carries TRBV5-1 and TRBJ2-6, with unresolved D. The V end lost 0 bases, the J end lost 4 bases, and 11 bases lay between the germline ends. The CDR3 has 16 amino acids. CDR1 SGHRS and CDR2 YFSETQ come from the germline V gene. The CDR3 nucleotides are TGCGCCAGCAGCTTGGGGGCCCTGACCGGGGCCAACGTCCTGACTTTC. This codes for CASSLGALTGANVLTF.

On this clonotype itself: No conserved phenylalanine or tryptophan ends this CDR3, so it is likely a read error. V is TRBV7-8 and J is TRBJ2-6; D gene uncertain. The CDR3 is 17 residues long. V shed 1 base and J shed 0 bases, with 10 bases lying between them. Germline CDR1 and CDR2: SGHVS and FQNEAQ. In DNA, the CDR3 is TGTGCCAGCAGCTTAGTGGGTCAGAGCTCTGGGGCCAACGTCCTGACTGTC. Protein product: CASSLVGQSSGANVLTV.

This CDR3 is CATSRDNYGAYEQYF. CDR3 nucleotide sequence: TGTGCCACCAGCAGAGATAATTACGGCGCCTACGAGCAGTACTTC. The rearrangement uses TRBV15 and TRBJ2-7; no reliable D call. The CDR3 is 15 residues long. CDR1 and CDR2 from the germline V gene are LNHNV and YYDKDF (reference sequence). The V end was cut by 0 bases, the J end by 2 bases, with 11 bases between. Combining the CDR3 with reference TRBV15 and TRBJ2-7 gives the whole variable domain DAMVIQNPRYQVTQFGKPVTLSCSQTLNHNVMYWYQQKSSQAPKLLFHYYDKDFNNEADTPDNFQSRRPNTSFCFLDIRSPGLGDTAMYLCATSRDNYGAYEQYFGPGTRLTVT.

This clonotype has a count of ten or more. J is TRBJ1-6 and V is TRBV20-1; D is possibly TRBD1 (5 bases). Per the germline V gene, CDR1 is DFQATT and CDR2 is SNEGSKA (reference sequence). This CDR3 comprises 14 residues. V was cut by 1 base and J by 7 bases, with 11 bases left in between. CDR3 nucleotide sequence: TGCAGTGCTAGAGGAGGGACGGACAATTCACCCCTCCACTTT. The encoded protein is CSARGGTDNSPLHF.

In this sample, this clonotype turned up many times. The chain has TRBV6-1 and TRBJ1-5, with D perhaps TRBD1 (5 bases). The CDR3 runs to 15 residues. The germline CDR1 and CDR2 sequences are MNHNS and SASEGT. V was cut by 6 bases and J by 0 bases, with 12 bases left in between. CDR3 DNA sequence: TGTGCCAGCAGAACCGGGACGGATAGCAATCAGCCCCAGCATTTT. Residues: CASRTGTDSNQPQHF.

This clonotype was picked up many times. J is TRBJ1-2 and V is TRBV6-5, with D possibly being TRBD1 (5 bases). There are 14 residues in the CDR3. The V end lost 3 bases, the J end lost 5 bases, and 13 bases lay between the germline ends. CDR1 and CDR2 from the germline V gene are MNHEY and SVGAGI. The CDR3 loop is CASSYPGGGYGYTF. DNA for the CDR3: TGTGCCAGCAGTTATCCCGGTGGGGGGTATGGCTACACCTTC.

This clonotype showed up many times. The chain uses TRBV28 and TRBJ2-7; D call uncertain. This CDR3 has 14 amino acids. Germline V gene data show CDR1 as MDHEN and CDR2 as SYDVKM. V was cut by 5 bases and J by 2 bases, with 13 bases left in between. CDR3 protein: CASSPQLETYEQYF. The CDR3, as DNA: TGTGCCAGCAGTCCGCAACTCGAAACCTACGAGCAGTACTTC.

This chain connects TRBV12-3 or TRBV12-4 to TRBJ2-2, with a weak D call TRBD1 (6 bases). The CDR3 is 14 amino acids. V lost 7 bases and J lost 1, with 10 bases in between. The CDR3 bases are TGTGCCAGCAACGCGGACAGGAACACCGGGGAGCTGTTTTTT. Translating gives CASNADRNTGELFF.

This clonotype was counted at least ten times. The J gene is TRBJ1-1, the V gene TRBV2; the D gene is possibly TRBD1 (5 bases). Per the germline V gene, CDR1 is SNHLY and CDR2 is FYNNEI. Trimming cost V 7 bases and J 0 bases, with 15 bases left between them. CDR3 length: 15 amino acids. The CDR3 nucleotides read TGTGCCAGCAAGGGGCCGACAGCCCTGAACACTGAAGCTTTCTTT. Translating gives CASKGPTALNTEAFF.

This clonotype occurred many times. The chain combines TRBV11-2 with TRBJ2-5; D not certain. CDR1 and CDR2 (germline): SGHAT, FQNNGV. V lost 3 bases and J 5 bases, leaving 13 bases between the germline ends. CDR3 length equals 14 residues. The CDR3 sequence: CASSFIRLQETQYF. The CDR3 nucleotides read TGTGCCAGCAGCTTCATAAGGCTACAGGAGACCCAGTACTTC.

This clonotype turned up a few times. Written as DNA, the CDR3 is TGCGCCAGCAGCCAAGCCCTCGAGAGAGGGCATGGCTACACCTTC. Translation gives CASSQALERGHGYTF. The chain recombines TRBV4-1 with TRBJ1-2; D call uncertain. Trimming took off 1 base at V and 6 bases at J, with 15 bases between the two ends. This CDR3 spans 15 amino acids. Per germline, CDR1 MGHRA and CDR2 YSYEKL.

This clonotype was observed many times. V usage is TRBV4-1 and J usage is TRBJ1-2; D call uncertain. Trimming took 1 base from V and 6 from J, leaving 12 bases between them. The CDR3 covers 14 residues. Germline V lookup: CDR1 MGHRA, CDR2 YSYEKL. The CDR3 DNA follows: TGCGCCAGCAGCCAAGGGGCCGCGGTCGATGGCTACACCTTC. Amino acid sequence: CASSQGAAVDGYTF.

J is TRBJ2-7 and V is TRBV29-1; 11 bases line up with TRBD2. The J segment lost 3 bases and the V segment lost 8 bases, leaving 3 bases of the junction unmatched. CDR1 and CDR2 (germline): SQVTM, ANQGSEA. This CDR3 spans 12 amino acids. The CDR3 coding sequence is TGCAGCACCGGGACTAGCGGCTACGAGCAGTACTTC. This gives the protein CSTGTSGYEQYF.

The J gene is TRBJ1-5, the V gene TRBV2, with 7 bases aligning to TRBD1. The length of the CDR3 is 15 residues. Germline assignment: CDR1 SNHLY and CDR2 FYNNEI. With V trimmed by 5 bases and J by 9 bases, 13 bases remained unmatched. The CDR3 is CASSNQGGVSRPQHF. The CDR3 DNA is TGTGCCAGCAGTAACCAGGGGGGGGTGTCTCGGCCCCAGCATTTT.

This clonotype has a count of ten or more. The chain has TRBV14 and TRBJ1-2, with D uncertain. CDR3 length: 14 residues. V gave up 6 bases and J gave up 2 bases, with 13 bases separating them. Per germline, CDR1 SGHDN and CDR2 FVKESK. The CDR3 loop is CASSPRVGNYGYTF. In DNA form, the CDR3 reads TGTGCCAGCAGTCCGAGGGTAGGGAACTATGGCTACACCTTC.

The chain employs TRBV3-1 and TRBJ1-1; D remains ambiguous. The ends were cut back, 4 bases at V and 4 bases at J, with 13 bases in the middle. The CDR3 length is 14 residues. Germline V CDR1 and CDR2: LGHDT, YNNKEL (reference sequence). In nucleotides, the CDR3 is TGTGCCAGCAGCCCCCTACCCCGGGTCACTGAAGCTTTCTTT. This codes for CASSPLPRVTEAFF. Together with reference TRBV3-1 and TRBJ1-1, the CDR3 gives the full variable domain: DTAVSQTPKYLVTQMGNDKSIKCEQNLGHDTMYWYKQDSKKFLKIMFSYNNKELIINETVPNRFSPKSPDKAHLNLHINSLELGDSAVYFCASSPLPRVTEAFFGQGTRLTVV.

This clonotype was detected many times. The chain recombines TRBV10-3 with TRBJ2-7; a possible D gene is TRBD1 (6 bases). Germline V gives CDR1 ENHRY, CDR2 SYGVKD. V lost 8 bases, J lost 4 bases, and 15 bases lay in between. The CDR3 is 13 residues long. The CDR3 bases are TGTGCCATCGGCCGGGACATAGAATACGAGCAGTACTTC. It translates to CAIGRDIEYEQYF.

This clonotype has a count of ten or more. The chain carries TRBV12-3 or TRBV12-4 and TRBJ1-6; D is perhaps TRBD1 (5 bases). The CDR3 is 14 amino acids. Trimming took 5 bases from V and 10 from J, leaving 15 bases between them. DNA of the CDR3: TGTGCCAGCAGTCCAGGGTTTAGAGGATCACCCCTCCACTTT. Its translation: CASSPGFRGSPLHF.

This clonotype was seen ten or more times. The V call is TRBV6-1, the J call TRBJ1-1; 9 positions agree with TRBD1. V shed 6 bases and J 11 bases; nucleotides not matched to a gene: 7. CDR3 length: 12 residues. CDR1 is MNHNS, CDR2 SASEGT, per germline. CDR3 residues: CASRGQGGEAFF. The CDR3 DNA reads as TGTGCCAGCAGGGGACAGGGAGGTGAGGCTTTCTTT.